The source of this T cell receptor beta chain is a study of monozygotic twins with inflammatory bowel disease (dated by TCRdb to the late 2010s). A note on the overall study: A total of about 28 monozygotic twin pairs were included in the full study, comprising nine German pairs (four IBD-concordant, five IBD-discordant) and 19 IBD-discordant Danish pairs. Disease-associated traits were sought mainly through comparisons between IBD patients and their genetically identical healthy co-twins within discordant pairs. Each individual had, on average, about 151 000 unique TCRalpha sequences and 181 000 unique TCRbeta sequences available for analysis. Overall study results and their limits: No single strong signal or clonotype linked to IBD turned up in the results, so the idea that one exists was not supported. The analysis was unable to tell apart different T cell subtypes. Repertoire similarity did not differ between concordant and discordant twins, which could be due to limited statistical power. TCRbeta repertoire diversity, by inverse Simpson index, was decreased in IBD patients compared with their healthy co-twins. Because patients were on differing immunosuppressive treatments, the repertoires may have picked up extra background noise and inter-individual variability. IBD patients shared fewer clonotypes with other individuals than healthy twins did, most markedly in patients showing signs of disease activity.

A roughly 2.5 ml peripheral blood sample was drawn into PAXgene tubes per donor and stored at -80°C. Without any T cell sorting, total RNA was extracted from whole blood using the PAXgene blood miRNA kit on an automated QIAcube. Deep TCRalpha and TCRbeta repertoire profiling with unique molecular barcoding was performed on peripheral blood of monozygotic twin pairs concordant or discordant for inflammatory bowel disease. Smoking habits were recorded for all twin pairs, with individuals classified as current, former or never smokers. A remark on this clonotype: Its antigen specificity is not known.

Library construction relied on 5' RACE. The input for every TCR library was approximately 3,500 ng of total RNA. cDNA was synthesized with SMARTScribe reverse transcriptase in eight separate reactions per sample. During cDNA synthesis, unique molecular identifiers containing a 6-nucleotide sample barcode were introduced by template switching. TCRalpha and TCRbeta cDNA was amplified by two nested PCRs of roughly 16 and 10 cycles, with bead purification after each PCR. Before amplification, the cDNA was treated with uracil DNA-glycosylase and purified using the QIAquick PCR purification kit. In the second PCR, Illumina TruSeq-compatible adapters and sample-specific barcodes were added. Library quality and concentration were assessed using TapeStation and Qubit, and approximately 5 ng of each library was pooled. Pooled libraries were sequenced on an Illumina HiSeq2500 single-index Rapid Run with 2 x 100 bp reads and custom sequencing primers. Regarding the original processing steps: MiGEC version 1.2.6 was used for UMI-based consensus assembly, which corrected PCR and sequencing errors. V(D)J alignment, clonotype assembly and CDR3 extraction were performed with MiXCR version 2.1.1. Normalisation of gene usage, clonotype sharing and MAIT/NKT TCR abundance was achieved by analysing the top 1000, 10 000 and 20 000 clonotypes per sample. Diversity was computed as the inverse Simpson index with the vegan R package after downsampling to 27 000 UMIs. Statistical testing used paired Mann-Whitney U tests on the discordant twin pairs and applied Benjamini-Hochberg correction for multiple testing. TCRdb reanalyzed the reads, keeping one entry per CDR3 protein sequence and omitting DNA. The V and J calls follow TCRdb's processing rather than the paper's. The sample's clone listing holds over 120,000 distinct CDR3 sequences. Of the sample, 1% to 1.5% falls within the top ten clones.

As encoded in the germline V gene (reference sequence), CDR1 is DFQATT while CDR2 is SNEGSKA. Including the terminal cysteine and phenylalanine, the CDR3 comprises 13 residues. No DNA sequence was recorded. The chain employs TRBV20-1 and TRBJ2-7. Sequencing used blood. This receptor was identified in a human donor with ulcerative colitis or Crohn's disease, or a healthy co-twin of an affected twin (not recorded which). CDR3 reads: CSARDLRSNEQYF.